This T cell receptor (beta chain) came from a study of glioma-infiltrating T cells. Germline CDR1 reads MRHNA; CDR2 reads SNTAGT. With 10 bases removed from V and 6 bases from J, the gap between germline ends came to 13 bases. The CDR3 extends over 12 amino acids. General study results and limits: Above-expected tissue-blood divergence occurred in all gliomas, most in low-grade ones.

Amplification of TCR alpha and beta CDR3 regions from RNA used iRepertoire nested multiplex PCR. One entry per CDR3 protein results from TCRdb running MiXCR on the multiplex PCR reads. The table lists roughly 200,000 distinct CDR3 sequences, over 40% of them singletons. This clonotype was observed many times. Its antigen is unknown. Sequenced input: glioma tissue, nonneoplastic brain tissue, or PBMCs (not recorded which). The rearrangement joins TRBV6-4 to TRBJ1-5; D gene uncertain. The TCR was taken from a human donor with low-grade glioma or glioblastoma, undergoing nonglioma brain surgery, or in good health (not recorded which). The CDR3 nucleotides read TGTGCCATCTCCCTTCTGGGTCAGCCCCAGCATTTT. This sequence encodes CAISLLGQPQHF.